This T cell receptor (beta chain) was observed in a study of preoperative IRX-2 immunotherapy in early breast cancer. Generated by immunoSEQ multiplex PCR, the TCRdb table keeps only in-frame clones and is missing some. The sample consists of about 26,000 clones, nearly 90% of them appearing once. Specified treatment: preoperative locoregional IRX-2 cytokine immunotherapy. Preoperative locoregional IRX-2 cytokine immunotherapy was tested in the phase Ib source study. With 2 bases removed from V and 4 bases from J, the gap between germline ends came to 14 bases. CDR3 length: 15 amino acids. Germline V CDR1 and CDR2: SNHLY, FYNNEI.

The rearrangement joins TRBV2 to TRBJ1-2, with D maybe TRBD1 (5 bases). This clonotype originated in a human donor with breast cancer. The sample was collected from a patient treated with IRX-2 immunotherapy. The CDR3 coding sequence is TGTGCCAGCAGTGAACCGACAGACCCCCTCTATGGCTACACCTTC. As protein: CASSEPTDPLYGYTF.